A single sample gave rise to the 17 T cell receptor beta chains below, sequenced in a study of T cells in Graves' hyperthyroidism and ophthalmopathy. Amplification of TCR beta CDR3 regions used RNA as the template. With the HTBI primer set, the TCR CDR3 went through a first round of RT-PCR. TCRdb analysed the multiplex PCR reads with MiXCR anew, one entry per CDR3 protein. This sample has over 400,000 distinct CDR3 sequences, with approximately 22% found just once. The sample was blood. The receptor source for this set is a woman aged 70-85 years with Graves' ophthalmopathy.

The chain joins TRBV20-1 to TRBJ2-7, with TRBD2 matching over 7 bases. Trimming took 5 bases from V and 6 from J; bases not matched to a gene: 10. From germline, CDR1 is DFQATT and CDR2 SNEGSKA (reference sequence). The CDR3 sequence is 13 residues long. The CDR3 spells CSASTSVGGEQYF. The DNA for the CDR3 is TGCAGTGCTTCTACTAGCGTGGGCGGCGAGCAGTACTTC.

This sequence joins TRBV20-1 and TRBJ2-5; D gene ambiguous. Trimming pared 3 bases from V and 7 bases from J, leaving 12 bases between. Germline values: CDR1 DFQATT, CDR2 SNEGSKA (reference sequence). CDR3 size: 12 residues. CDR3 DNA: TGCAGTGCTAGTACCCAGACCATGACCCAGTACTTC. It translates to CSASTQTMTQYF.

This clonotype was found many times. The chain recombines TRBV7-2 with TRBJ2-7; D perhaps matches TRBD2 (6 bases). The CDR3 runs 15 residues. The V gene's germline CDR1 is SGHTA and CDR2 FQGNSA. Trimming shortened V by 3 bases and J by 4 bases, and 16 bases separated the two germline ends. The CDR3 sequence: CASSLEGRGGYEQYF. CDR3 nucleotides: TGTGCCAGCAGCTTGGAGGGACGAGGTGGATACGAGCAGTACTTC.

This clonotype has more than one count but fewer than ten. V gene TRBV24-1 combines with J gene TRBJ1-2, with D possibly matching TRBD1 (6 bases). Germline V lookup: CDR1 KGHDR, CDR2 SFDVKD. This CDR3 region has 13 residues. Trimming removed 2 bases from V and 6 bases from J, with 9 bases in between. The CDR3 loop is CATSDSGQNGYTF. The CDR3 DNA is TGTGCCACCAGTGATTCCGGACAGAATGGCTACACCTTC.

The V and J genes are TRBV7-3 and TRBJ1-2; a weak D match, TRBD1 (6 bases). The CDR3 has 14 amino acids. V lost 6 bases to trimming and J lost 2 bases, with 13 bases between them. CDR1 SGHTA and CDR2 FQGTGA come from the germline V gene. The CDR3 region is CASSKGGRNYGYTF. In DNA form, the CDR3 reads TGTGCCAGCAGTAAAGGGGGGCGGAACTATGGCTACACCTTC.

In this sample, this clonotype turned up a few times. In nucleotides, the CDR3 is TGTGCCACCAGCAGAGATCTTAGCTCTGGAAACACCATATATTTT. It is translated as CATSRDLSSGNTIYF. V is TRBV15 and J is TRBJ1-3; no firm D call. CDR3 length: 15 residues. V lost 0 bases, J lost 0 bases, and 6 bases lay in between. Germline V gene sequence: CDR1 LNHNV, CDR2 YYDKDF (reference sequence). The variable domain in full, completed from reference TRBV15 and TRBJ1-3, reads DAMVIQNPRYQVTQFGKPVTLSCSQTLNHNVMYWYQQKSSQAPKLLFHYYDKDFNNEADTPDNFQSRRPNTSFCFLDIRSPGLGDTAMYLCATSRDLSSGNTIYFGEGSWLTVV.

The CDR3 DNA is TGTGCCAGCAGTGAAAACAGGGTTCCCGGGGCCAACGTCCTGACTTTC. It is translated as CASSENRVPGANVLTF. The chain is built from TRBV2 and TRBJ2-6; weak D call: TRBD1 (6 bases). Germline V gives CDR1 SNHLY, CDR2 FYNNEI. V was pared by 2 bases and J by 4 bases, with 12 bases between. There are 16 residues in the CDR3.

The chain joins TRBV20-1 to TRBJ2-5; 7 bases match TRBD2. The CDR3 totals 15 residues. Germline V gives CDR1 DFQATT, CDR2 SNEGSKA (reference sequence). V lost 5 bases and J lost 1; bases outside the gene matches: 10. In nucleotides, the CDR3 is TGCAGTGCTGGGCCCCCAGCGGGACCCCAAGAGACCCAGTACTTC. Translating gives CSAGPPAGPQETQYF.

This clonotype was observed many times. The chain combines TRBV11-2 with TRBJ2-7, with no clear D. From germline, CDR1 is SGHAT and CDR2 FQNNGV. V was shortened by 1 base and J by 2 bases, with 18 bases between the two germline ends. The CDR3 totals 17 residues. The CDR3 DNA sequence: TGTGCCAGCAGCTTAGCTCCCCACAAACCTTCTGCCTACGAGCAGTACTTC. Amino acids: CASSLAPHKPSAYEQYF.

The genes are TRBV20-1 and TRBJ1-1; 12 nucleotides match TRBD1. The trim removed 1 base at V and 0 bases at J, leaving 9 bases unmatched. This CDR3 is built from 18 residues. The germline V gene encodes CDR1 DFQATT and CDR2 SNEGSKA (reference sequence). The CDR3 DNA reads as TGCAGTGCTAGAGCTCGGTTGAGGGACAGGGGGCTGAACACTGAAGCTTTCTTT. It codes for CSARARLRDRGLNTEAFF.

This clonotype was observed a few times. The chain combines TRBV29-1 with TRBJ2-3, with 7 bases aligning to TRBD2. From germline, CDR1 is SQVTM and CDR2 ANQGSEA. CDR3 length: 15 amino acids. Germline trimming cut 8 bases from V and 0 bases from J; bases unmatched to any gene: 11. CDR3 nucleotide sequence: TGCAGCCACTATGGCGGTAGCGGGAGCACAGATACGCAGTATTTT. Protein sequence: CSHYGGSGSTDTQYF.

The chain couples TRBV7-6 to TRBJ1-1, with D uncertain. Germline V gives CDR1 SGHVS, CDR2 FNYEAQ. The length of the CDR3 is 15 residues. V dropped 4 bases and J dropped 0 bases, with 12 bases sitting between them. As DNA, the CDR3 is TGTGCCAGCAGCTCCGCCGGGAGCTTGAACACTGAAGCTTTCTTT. It yields the protein CASSSAGSLNTEAFF.

This clonotype has a count of ten or more. The gene calls are TRBV12-3 or TRBV12-4 and TRBJ1-1; tentatively, D is TRBD1 (6 bases). The V end was cut by 6 bases, the J end by 5 bases, with 10 bases between. This CDR3 has 12 amino acids. CDR3 nucleotides: TGTGCCAGCAGCCCGACAGGAACTGAAGCTTTCTTT. Protein sequence: CASSPTGTEAFF.

The chain joins TRBV20-1 to TRBJ2-3; 9 nucleotides align to TRBD2. The length of the CDR3 is 14 residues. The V gene end was trimmed by 6 bases and the J gene end by 5 bases; junction bases not matched to a gene: 9. Germline V CDR1 and CDR2: DFQATT, SNEGSKA (reference sequence). The CDR3 DNA is TGCAGTGCCGGGGGAGCGGGAGGTGGAGATACGCAGTATTTT. Protein product: CSAGGAGGGDTQYF.

This clonotype was picked up many times. The rearrangement joins TRBV11-2 to TRBJ1-2, with D maybe TRBD1 (6 bases). The CDR3 is made up of 13 amino acids. Germline assignment: CDR1 SGHAT and CDR2 FQNNGV. V lost 0 bases and J 7 bases, leaving 9 bases between the germline ends. The CDR3 DNA sequence: TGTGCCAGCAGCTTAGAGGGGGGGGCTGGCTACACCTTC. Protein: CASSLEGGAGYTF.

The chain couples TRBV19 to TRBJ2-7; D is possibly TRBD1 or TRBD2 (5 bases each). The CDR3 is 14 amino acids. V shed 5 bases and J shed 4 bases, with 15 bases lying between them. Germline values: CDR1 LNHDA, CDR2 SQIVND (reference sequence). The CDR3 bases are TGTGCCAGTAGTCGCGGGCAGGGCTATTACGAGCAGTACTTC. This translates into CASSRGQGYYEQYF.

This clonotype was seen only a few times. The rearrangement joins TRBV6-2 or TRBV6-3 to TRBJ2-2; 7 positions agree with TRBD2. With V trimmed by 6 bases and J by 3 bases, 7 bases remained unmatched. Germline V gene sequence: CDR1 MNHEY, CDR2 SVGEGT. The CDR3 is made up of 15 amino acids. The CDR3 loop is CASRRSAGYTGELFF. The CDR3 DNA follows: TGTGCCAGCAGAAGATCAGCGGGGTACACCGGGGAGCTGTTTTTT.